The 11 T cell receptor beta chains in this list originate from one sample, sequenced in a study of blood T cell repertoires in COVID-19. Some clones are missing from TCRdb's copy, which holds only in-frame ones; the method was immunoSEQ multiplex PCR. The sample has around 200,000 clones; about 87% are singletons. The sequenced sample was PBMCs or T cells enriched from blood (not recorded which). These receptors were obtained from a man under 40 who had recovered from COVID-19.

This clone was counted a few times. The gene calls are TRBV2 and TRBJ2-5; perhaps TRBD2 as D (7 bases). Germline CDR1 is SNHLY and CDR2 is FYNNEI. The CDR3 runs to 14 residues. The V end lost 10 bases, the J end lost 3 bases, and 18 bases lay between the germline ends. CDR3 protein: CATQRGGAEETQYF. CDR3 DNA: TGTGCCACGCAAAGGGGGGGCGCCGAAGAGACCCAGTACTTC.

The chain carries TRBV9 and TRBJ2-4; 7 nucleotides agree with TRBD1. Germline V gene sequence: CDR1 SGDLS, CDR2 YYNGEE. The CDR3 extends over 15 amino acids. Germline trimming cut 0 bases from V and 4 bases from J; bases unmatched to any gene: 4. CDR3 protein: CASSVGPGQKNIQYF. Here the CDR3 DNA reads TGTGCCAGCAGCGTAGGACCGGGACAGAAAAACATTCAGTACTTC.

This clone was recorded a few times. V usage is TRBV6-6 and J usage is TRBJ1-6, with unresolved D. The CDR3 spans 17 residues. Germline CDR1 is MNHNY and CDR2 is SVGAGI (reference sequence). V lost 6 bases to trimming and J lost 10 bases, with 25 bases between them. The CDR3 is CASSRGVGRERNSPLHF. The DNA of the CDR3 is TGTGCCAGCAGCCGAGGAGTGGGGAGAGAGAGGAACTCACCCCTCCACTTT.

The chain joins TRBV5-1 to TRBJ2-7; TRBD2 matches at 9 bases. The V segment lost 4 bases and the J segment 2 bases; nucleotides outside the gene matches: 19. Germline V gene sequence: CDR1 SGHRS, CDR2 YFSETQ. The CDR3 consists of 19 residues. The CDR3 spells CASSKGKGTSSGVTYEQYF. CDR3 sequence (DNA): TGCGCCAGCAGCAAGGGGAAGGGGACATCTAGCGGGGTGACCTACGAGCAGTACTTC.

The chain couples TRBV18 to TRBJ1-4; D is perhaps TRBD1 (5 bases). V lost 2 bases to trimming and J lost 14 bases, with 18 bases between them. The germline V gene encodes CDR1 KGHSH and CDR2 LQKENI. This CDR3 spans 14 amino acids. The CDR3 reads CASSPSPQVGRLFF. The CDR3 DNA reads as TGTGCCAGCTCACCAAGCCCACAGGTTGGTCGTCTGTTTTTT.

V gene TRBV4-1 combines with J gene TRBJ1-5; no definite D call. V was pared by 4 bases and J by 4 bases, with 11 bases between. Germline V gene lookup returns CDR1 MGHRA and CDR2 YSYEKL. The CDR3 consists of 14 residues. The CDR3 reads CASSPPGINQPQHF. CDR3 DNA: TGCGCCAGCAGCCCCCCGGGAATTAATCAGCCCCAGCATTTT.

The chain uses TRBV9 and TRBJ1-3; 7 nucleotides match TRBD1. Germline CDR1 is SGDLS and CDR2 is YYNGEE. Trimming took 3 bases from V and 5 from J; bases not matched to a gene: 5. The CDR3 is made up of 14 amino acids. CDR3 loop: CASSGGDSRNTIYF. The CDR3 nucleotides read TGTGCCAGCAGCGGAGGGGACAGCCGAAACACCATATATTTT.

The rearrangement joins TRBV11-2 to TRBJ2-5; D call uncertain. The V end was cut by 0 bases, the J end by 5 bases, with 19 bases between. Germline loops: CDR1 SGHAT, CDR2 FQNNGV. The CDR3 length is 17 residues. CDR3 bases: TGTGCCAGCAGCTTAGATCTCCCCCGCACGGGTAGGGAGACCCAGTACTTC. Encoded protein: CASSLDLPRTGRETQYF.

This rearrangement joins TRBV6-6 to TRBJ2-1; TRBD2 matches 14 bases. CDR1 is MNHNY and CDR2 is SVGAGI in the germline V gene (reference sequence). The CDR3 loop spans 16 amino acids. With 5 bases clipped from V and 6 bases from J, the junction kept 6 bases outside the gene matches. The CDR3 nucleotides read TGTGCCAGCAGTCTCGCGACTAGCGGGAGGGCCAATGAGCAGTTCTTC. Protein sequence: CASSLATSGRANEQFF.

The rearrangement joins TRBV24-1 to TRBJ1-4; the D is unclear. The germline CDR1 and CDR2 sequences are KGHDR and SFDVKD. This CDR3 has 15 amino acids. Trimming left V 4 bases short and J 4 bases short, with 12 bases between. The CDR3 region has the DNA TGTGCCACCAGTGACTCGACACATGATAATGAAAAACTGTTTTTT. It encodes CATSDSTHDNEKLFF.

The chain recombines TRBV10-2 with TRBJ1-4; maybe TRBD1 (5 bases). Trimming shortened V by 0 bases and J by 7 bases, and 12 bases separated the two germline ends. The CDR3 sequence is 15 residues long. CDR1 is WSHSY, CDR2 SAAADI, per germline. CDR3 protein: CASSESRGVTEKLFF. The CDR3 nucleotides are TGCGCCAGCAGTGAGTCCCGGGGGGTTACTGAAAAACTGTTTTTT.